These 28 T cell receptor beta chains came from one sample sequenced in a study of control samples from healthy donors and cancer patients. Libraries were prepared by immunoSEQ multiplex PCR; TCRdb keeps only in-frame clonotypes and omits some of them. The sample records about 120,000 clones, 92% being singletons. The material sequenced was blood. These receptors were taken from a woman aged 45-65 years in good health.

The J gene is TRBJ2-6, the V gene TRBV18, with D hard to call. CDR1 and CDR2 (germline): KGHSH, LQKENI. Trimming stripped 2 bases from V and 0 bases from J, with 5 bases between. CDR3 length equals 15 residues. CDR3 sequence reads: CASSPIGSGANVLTF. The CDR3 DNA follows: TGTGCCAGCTCACCAATCGGCTCTGGGGCCAACGTCCTGACTTTC.

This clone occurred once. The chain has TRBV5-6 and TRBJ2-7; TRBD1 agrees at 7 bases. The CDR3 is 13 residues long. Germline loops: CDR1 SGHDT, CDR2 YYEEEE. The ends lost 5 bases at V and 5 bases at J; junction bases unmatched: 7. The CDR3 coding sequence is TGTGCCAGCAGTCCGACAGGGTTCCACGAGCAGTACTTC. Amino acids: CASSPTGFHEQYF.

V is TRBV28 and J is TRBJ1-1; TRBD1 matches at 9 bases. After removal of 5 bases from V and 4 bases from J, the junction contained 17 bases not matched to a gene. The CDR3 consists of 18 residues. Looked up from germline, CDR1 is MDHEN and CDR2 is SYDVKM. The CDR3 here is CASSVNLRDRESGTEAFF. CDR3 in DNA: TGTGCCAGCAGTGTTAATCTCCGGGACAGGGAAAGTGGCACTGAAGCTTTCTTT.

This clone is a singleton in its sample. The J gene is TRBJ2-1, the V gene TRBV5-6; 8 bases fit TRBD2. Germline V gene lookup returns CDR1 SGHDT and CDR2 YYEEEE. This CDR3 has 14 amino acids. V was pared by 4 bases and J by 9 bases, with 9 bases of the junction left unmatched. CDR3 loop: CASSPSGTRIEQFF. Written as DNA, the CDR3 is TGTGCCAGCAGCCCAAGTGGGACTAGGATTGAGCAGTTCTTC.

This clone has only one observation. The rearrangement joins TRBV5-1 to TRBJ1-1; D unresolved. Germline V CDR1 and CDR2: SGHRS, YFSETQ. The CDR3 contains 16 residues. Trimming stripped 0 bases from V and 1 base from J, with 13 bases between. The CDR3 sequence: CASSLVSIWENTEAFF. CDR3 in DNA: TGCGCCAGCAGCTTGGTTTCAATTTGGGAGAACACTGAAGCTTTCTTT.

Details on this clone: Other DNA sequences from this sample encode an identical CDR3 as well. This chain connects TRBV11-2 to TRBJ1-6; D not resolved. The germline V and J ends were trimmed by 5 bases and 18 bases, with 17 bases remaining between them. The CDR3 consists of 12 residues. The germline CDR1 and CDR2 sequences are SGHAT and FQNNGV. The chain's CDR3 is CASSAFGHPGHF. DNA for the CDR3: TGTGCCAGCAGCGCGTTTGGCCATCCGGGCCACTTT.

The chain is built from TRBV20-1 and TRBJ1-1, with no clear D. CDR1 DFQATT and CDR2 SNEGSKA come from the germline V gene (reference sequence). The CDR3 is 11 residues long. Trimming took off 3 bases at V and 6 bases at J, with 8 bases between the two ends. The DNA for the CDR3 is TGCAGTGCTAGGGACGGCGCTGAAGCTTTCTTT. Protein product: CSARDGAEAFF.

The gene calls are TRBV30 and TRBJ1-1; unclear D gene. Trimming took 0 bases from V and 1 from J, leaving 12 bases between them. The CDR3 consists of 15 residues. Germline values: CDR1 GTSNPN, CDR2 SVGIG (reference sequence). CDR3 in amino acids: CAWSVGSVPNTEAFF. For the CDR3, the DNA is TGTGCCTGGAGTGTGGGTTCAGTCCCGAACACTGAAGCTTTCTTT.

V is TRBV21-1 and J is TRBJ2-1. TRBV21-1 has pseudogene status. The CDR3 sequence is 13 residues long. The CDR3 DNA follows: TGTGCCAGCACCCAATGGGGGTGGGATGAGCAGTTCTTC. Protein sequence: CASTQWGWDEQFF.

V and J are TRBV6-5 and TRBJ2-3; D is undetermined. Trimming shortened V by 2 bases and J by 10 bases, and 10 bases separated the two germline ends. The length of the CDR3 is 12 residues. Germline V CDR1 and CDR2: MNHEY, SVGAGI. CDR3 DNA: TGTGCCAGCAGTTACAGTGGAGTGGCGCAGTATTTT. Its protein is CASSYSGVAQYF.

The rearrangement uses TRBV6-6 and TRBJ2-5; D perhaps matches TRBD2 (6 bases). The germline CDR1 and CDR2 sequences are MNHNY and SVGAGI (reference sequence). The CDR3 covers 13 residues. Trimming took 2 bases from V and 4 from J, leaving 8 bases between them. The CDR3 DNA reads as TGTGCCAGCAGTTACGGGGGAGGAGAGACCCAGTACTTC. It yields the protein CASSYGGGETQYF.

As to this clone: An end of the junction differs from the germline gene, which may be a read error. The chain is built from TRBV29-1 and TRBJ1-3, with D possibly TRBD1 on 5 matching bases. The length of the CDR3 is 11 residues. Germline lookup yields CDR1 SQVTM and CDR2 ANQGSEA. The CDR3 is CSVEERGKVNF. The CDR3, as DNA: TGCAGCGTTGAAGAGCGGGGGAAAGTTAATTTT.

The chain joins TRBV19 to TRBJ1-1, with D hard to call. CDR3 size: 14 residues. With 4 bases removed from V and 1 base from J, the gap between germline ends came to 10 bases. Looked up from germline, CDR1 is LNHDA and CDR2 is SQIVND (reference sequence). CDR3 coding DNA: TGTGCCAGTAGTACCAAGGGAGGGAACACTGAAGCTTTCTTT. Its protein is CASSTKGGNTEAFF.

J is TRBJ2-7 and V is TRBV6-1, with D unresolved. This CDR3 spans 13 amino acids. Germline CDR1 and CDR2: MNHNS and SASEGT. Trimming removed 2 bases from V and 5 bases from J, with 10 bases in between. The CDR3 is CASSELRRDEQYF. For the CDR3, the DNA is TGTGCCAGCAGTGAATTGCGAAGGGACGAGCAGTACTTC.

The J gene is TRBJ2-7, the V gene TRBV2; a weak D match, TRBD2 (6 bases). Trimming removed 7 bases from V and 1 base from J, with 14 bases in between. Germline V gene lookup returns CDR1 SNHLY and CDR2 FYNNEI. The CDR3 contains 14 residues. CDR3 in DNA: TGTGCCAGCATTGGGACTGGCGCATCCTACGAGCAGTACTTC. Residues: CASIGTGASYEQYF. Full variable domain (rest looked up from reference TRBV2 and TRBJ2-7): EPEVTQTPSHQVTQMGQEVILRCVPISNHLYFYWYRQILGQKVEFLVSFYNNEISEKSEIFDDQFSVERPDGSNFTLKIRSTKLEDSAMYFCASIGTGASYEQYFGPGTRLTVT.

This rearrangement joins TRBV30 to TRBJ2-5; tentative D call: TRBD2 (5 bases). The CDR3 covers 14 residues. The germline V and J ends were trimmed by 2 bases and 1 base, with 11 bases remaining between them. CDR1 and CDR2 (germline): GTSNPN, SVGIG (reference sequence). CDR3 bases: TGTGCCTGGAGTATATACACTAGCCAAGAGACCCAGTACTTC. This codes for CAWSIYTSQETQYF.

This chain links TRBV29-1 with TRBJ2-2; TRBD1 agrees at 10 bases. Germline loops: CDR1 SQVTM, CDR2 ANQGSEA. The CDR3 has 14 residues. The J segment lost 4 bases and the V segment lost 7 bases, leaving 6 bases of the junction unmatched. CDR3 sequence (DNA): TGCAGCGCCAGACAGGGGGCGGGCACCGGGGAGCTGTTTTTT. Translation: CSARQGAGTGELFF.

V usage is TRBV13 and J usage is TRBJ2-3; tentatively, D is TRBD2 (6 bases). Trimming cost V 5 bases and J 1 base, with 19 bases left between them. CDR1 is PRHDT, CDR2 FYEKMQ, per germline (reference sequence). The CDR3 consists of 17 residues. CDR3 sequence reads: CASSRGDGRLGTDTQYF. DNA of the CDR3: TGTGCCAGCAGCAGAGGAGACGGGAGATTGGGCACAGATACGCAGTATTTT.

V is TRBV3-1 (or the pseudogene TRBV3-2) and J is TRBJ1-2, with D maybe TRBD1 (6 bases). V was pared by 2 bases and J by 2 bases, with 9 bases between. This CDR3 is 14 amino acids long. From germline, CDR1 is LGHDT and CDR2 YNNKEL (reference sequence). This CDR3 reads CASSQLGANYGYTF. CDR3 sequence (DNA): TGTGCCAGCAGCCAACTGGGGGCAAACTATGGCTACACCTTC.

CDR3 bases: TGTGCCAGCAGTCGAGGACAGACCTATGGCTACACCTTC. This encodes CASSRGQTYGYTF. J is TRBJ1-2 and V is TRBV6-5, with a possible D match to TRBD1 (6 bases). CDR1 is MNHEY, CDR2 SVGAGI, per germline. Trimming stripped 5 bases from V and 4 bases from J, with 11 bases between. CDR3 length: 13 amino acids.

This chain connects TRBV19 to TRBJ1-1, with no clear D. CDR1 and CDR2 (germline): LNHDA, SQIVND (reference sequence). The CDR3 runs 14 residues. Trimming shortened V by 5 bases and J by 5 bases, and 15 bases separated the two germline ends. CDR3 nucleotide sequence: TGTGCCAGTAGTCCGCCGGCGGGAGGGACTGAAGCTTTCTTT. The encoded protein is CASSPPAGGTEAFF.

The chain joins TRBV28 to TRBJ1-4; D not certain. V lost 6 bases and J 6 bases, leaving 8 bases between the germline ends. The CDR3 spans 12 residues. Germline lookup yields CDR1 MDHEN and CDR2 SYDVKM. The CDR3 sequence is CASRSDHEKLFF. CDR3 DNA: TGTGCCAGCAGGTCGGACCATGAAAAACTGTTTTTT.

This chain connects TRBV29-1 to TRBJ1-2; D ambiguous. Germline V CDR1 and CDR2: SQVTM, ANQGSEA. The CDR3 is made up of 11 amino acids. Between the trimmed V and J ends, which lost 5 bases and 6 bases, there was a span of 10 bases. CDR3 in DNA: TGCAGCGTTCGGGGTCTTGATGGCTACACCTTC. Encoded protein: CSVRGLDGYTF.

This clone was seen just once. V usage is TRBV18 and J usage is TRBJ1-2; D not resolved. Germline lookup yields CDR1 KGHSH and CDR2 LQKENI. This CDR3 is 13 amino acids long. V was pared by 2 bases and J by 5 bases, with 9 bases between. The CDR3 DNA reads TGTGCCAGCTCACCAGGGGAGGCTTATGGCTACACCTTC. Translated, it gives CASSPGEAYGYTF.

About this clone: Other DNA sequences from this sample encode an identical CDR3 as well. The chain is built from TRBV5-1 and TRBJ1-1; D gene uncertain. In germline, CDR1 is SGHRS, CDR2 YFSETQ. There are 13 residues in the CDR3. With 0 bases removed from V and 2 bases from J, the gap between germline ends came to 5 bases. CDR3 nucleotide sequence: TGCGCCAGCAGCTTGGAAGGTAACACTGAAGCTTTCTTT. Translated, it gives CASSLEGNTEAFF.

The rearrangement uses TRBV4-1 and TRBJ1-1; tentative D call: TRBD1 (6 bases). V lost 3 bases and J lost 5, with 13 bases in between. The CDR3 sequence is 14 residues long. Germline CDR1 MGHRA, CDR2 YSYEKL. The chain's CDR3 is CASSHLNRVTEAFF. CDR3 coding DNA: TGCGCCAGCAGCCATCTCAACAGGGTTACTGAAGCTTTCTTT.

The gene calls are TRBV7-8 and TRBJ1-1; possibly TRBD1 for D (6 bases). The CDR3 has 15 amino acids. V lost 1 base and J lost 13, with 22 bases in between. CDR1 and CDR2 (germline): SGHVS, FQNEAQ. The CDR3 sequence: CASSLGSRTESLYFF. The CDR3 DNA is TGTGCCAGCAGCTTAGGGTCACGGACAGAGAGCTTATATTTCTTT.

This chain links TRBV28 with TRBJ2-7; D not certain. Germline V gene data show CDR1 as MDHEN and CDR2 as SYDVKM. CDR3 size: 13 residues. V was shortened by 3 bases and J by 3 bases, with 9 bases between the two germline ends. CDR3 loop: CASSFLRVYEQYF. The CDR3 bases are TGTGCCAGCAGTTTCTTACGGGTCTACGAGCAGTACTTC.